A selection of T cell receptor beta chains follows, all from one sample in a study of vaccination effects on CD4 cells after COVID-19. The assay was immunoSEQ multiplex PCR, and TCRdb's table has in-frame clones only and misses some. The sample yields around 49,000 clones, 65% to 70% seen once. These TCRs' antigens remain unknown. The sample here was CD4+ T cells from PBMCs cultured with a peptide pool, taken before COVID-19 vaccination. The source of these receptors is a human donor who had a prior SARS-CoV-2 infection. CDR3s include the opening cysteine and the closing phenylalanine or tryptophan. D genes are given only for firm matches. Clone size is stated in some rows and not others, as once, few, many or a class when expanded.

>NA|TRBV9|TRBJ1-2|NA
CASSVDPGIGGYTF
TGTGCCAGCAGCGTAGATCCAGGGATAGGTGGCTACACCTTC
>NA|TRBV27|TRBJ1-6|few
CASSLGGNSPLHF
TGTGCCAGCAGTTTAGGGGGAAATTCACCCCTCCACTTT
>NA|TRBV9|TRBJ2-3|NA
CASSVTSFADTQYF
TGTGCCAGCAGCGTTACAAGTTTTGCAGATACGCAGTATTTT
>NA|TRBV4-1|TRBJ2-1|NA
CASSQARRFTYNEQFF
TGCGCCAGCAGCCAAGCAAGGCGGTTCACTTACAATGAGCAGTTCTTC
>TRBD2|TRBV11-3|TRBJ2-5|NA
CASSPGTSGDKRQETQYF
TGTGCCAGCAGCCCAGGGACTAGCGGGGACAAACGCCAAGAGACCCAGTACTTC
>TRBD2|TRBV9|TRBJ2-7|NA
CASSVSGVSYEQYF
TGTGCCAGCAGCGTCAGCGGGGTTAGCTACGAGCAGTACTTC
>NA|TRBV5-1|TRBJ1-4|NA
CASSPDSLEKLFF
TGCGCCAGCAGCCCGGACAGTCTCGAAAAACTGTTTTTT
>NA|TRBV15|TRBJ2-5|NA
CATSSPNGETQYF
TGTGCCACCAGCAGCCCTAACGGGGAGACCCAGTACTTC
>TRBD2|TRBV12-3/TRBV12-4|TRBJ2-5|NA
CASSLRGVGTQYF
TGTGCCAGCAGTTTACGGGGGGTTGGGACCCAGTACTTC
>NA|TRBV18|TRBJ1-1|few
CASSPSRSMNTEAFF
TGTGCCAGCTCACCATCAAGGTCCATGAACACTGAAGCTTTCTTT
>NA|TRBV5-4|TRBJ2-7|NA
CASSLVASYEQYF
TGTGCCAGCAGCTTAGTAGCCTCCTACGAGCAGTACTTC
>TRBD2|TRBV15|TRBJ2-7|NA
CATSQLGTNYEQYF
TGTGCCACCAGCCAATTGGGGACTAACTACGAGCAGTACTTC
>TRBD1|TRBV7-3|TRBJ2-7|NA
CASSLNPGTGYEQYF
TGTGCCAGCAGCCTAAATCCCGGGACAGGCTACGAGCAGTACTTC
>NA|TRBV5-4|TRBJ1-2|NA
CASSSGGFLRGVVGYTF
TGTGCCAGCAGCTCTGGGGGGTTCCTTCGAGGGGTGGTAGGCTACACCTTC